Below, one T cell receptor (beta chain) is given with its context. Its cognate antigen has yet to be identified. Nothing much larger sits one base from this clone, and base qualities are not available. Counted from cysteine to phenylalanine, this CDR3 has 15 amino acids. Only the CDR3 part of the read is kept: 45 bases, read in frame from the first base. The germline V gene provides CDR1 SGHRS and CDR2 YFSETQ. Trimming accounts for 5 bases at V and 9 bases at J, while the number of junction bases matched to no gene is 11. These data originate in a study of blood T cell repertoires in COVID-19 (dated by TCRdb to the early 2020s). Background on the whole study: Collaborator samples came from the United States, Italy and Spain and covered acute and convalescent phases of COVID-19. The prospective study material was composed of cDNA or gDNA derived from T cells, B-cell-depleted T cells, or PBMCs. Deeply sampled blood TCRbeta repertoires from subjects exposed to, actively infected with, or recovered from COVID-19 were included in the dataset. The repertoires were released in a freely available public database intended as a resource for research on the immune response to SARS-CoV-2. The samples were drawn from the first 160 participants of the ongoing ImmuneRACE study and from 1,200 or so subjects provided by 6 global collaborators. A de-identified subject ID, COVID-19 status, age in years and sex were almost always included in the sample metadata. HLA class I and class II types, where available, came from metadata supplied by the sample provider rather than from assay-based typing. Results the study describes overall, beyond this receptor: The amount of clinical and demographic metadata varied by source and participant and was provided uncurated.

Enrolling through a virtual design, the prospective study's participants ranged in age from roughly 18 to 95 years and lived across roughly 23 United States geographic areas. In the prospective study, participants were assigned to cohorts based on the clinical history participants reported in a screening survey and a study questionnaire. ImmuneRACE Cohort 3 recovered participants were defined by two consecutive negative NP/OP PCR tests, healthcare professional clearance, or symptom resolution. Each participant in the prospective study had whole blood, serum and a nasopharyngeal or oropharyngeal swab collected by mobile phlebotomists. Prospective study participants could optionally give additional blood draws and questionnaires over an approximately two-month period. Prospective study blood samples were shipped either frozen or at room temperature before DNA extraction. TCRbeta CDR3 regions were amplified from genomic DNA using the immunoSEQ Assay, a bias-controlled multiplex PCR. Per the source publication's procedure: Nucleated cell counts per sample were estimated from amplification of reference gene primers within the assay. To quantify the absolute abundance of each unique TCRbeta CDR3 rearrangement, sequence reads were collapsed and filtered. For each sample, productive Simpson clonality was calculated as the square root of Simpson's diversity index across productive rearrangements. TCRdb provides this immuneACCESS table in a form limited to in-frame rearrangements. Some clones are lacking; in checked studies, under half of them reflect an unresolved V gene, and why the rest are absent is not known. The V and J calls and clone size are taken from that table; D and trimming were inferred from the DNA. The sample data list approximately 480,000 clones, and around 90% of these were observed just once. The ten largest clones add up to 0.65% to 0.9% of the sample.

The V gene is TRBV5-1 and the J gene is TRBJ1-6; TRBD1 fits 7 bases in the junction. The sequence derives from a woman between 18 and 30 years old who had recovered from COVID-19. The sample was PBMCs or T cells enriched from blood (not recorded which). CDR3 reads: CASSDRESSSSPLHF. The DNA reads TGCGCCAGCAGTGACAGGGAAAGTAGTTCTTCACCCCTCCACTTT.